The 5 T cell receptor beta chains reported below all come from one sample, sequenced in a study of blood T cell repertoires in COVID-19. The assay was immunoSEQ multiplex PCR, and TCRdb's table has in-frame clones only and misses some. This sample has a few hundred thousand clones, with roughly 85% found just once. The sequenced sample was PBMCs or T cells enriched from blood (not recorded which). The source of these receptors is a woman aged 40 to 50 with acute COVID-19.

This chain connects TRBV27 to TRBJ1-5, with 8 bases lining up with TRBD1. Trimming removed 5 bases from V and 2 bases from J; junction bases left unmatched: 8. The germline gives CDR1 MNHEY, CDR2 SMNVEV (reference sequence). The CDR3 totals 16 residues. The CDR3 loop reads CASSRWTGSGNQPQHF. Written as DNA, the CDR3 is TGTGCCAGCAGTCGTTGGACAGGGAGTGGCAATCAGCCCCAGCATTTT.

J is TRBJ2-1 and V is TRBV9; 9 nucleotides line up with TRBD1. Germline lookup yields CDR1 SGDLS and CDR2 YYNGEE. CDR3 length: 13 amino acids. With 4 bases clipped from V and 8 bases from J, the junction kept 4 bases outside the gene matches. The CDR3 sequence: CASSTGQGYEQFF. CDR3 sequence (DNA): TGTGCCAGCAGCACTGGACAGGGGTATGAGCAGTTCTTC.

This sequence joins TRBV5-6 and TRBJ1-1; 7 bases align to TRBD1. The germline CDR1 and CDR2 sequences are SGHDT and YYEEEE. Unmatched junction bases numbered 7, after V lost 5 bases and J lost 3 bases. This CDR3 has 14 amino acids. The CDR3 sequence is CASSRDREYTEAFF. CDR3 in DNA: TGTGCCAGCAGTAGAGACAGGGAATACACTGAAGCTTTCTTT.

The chain joins TRBV7-8 to TRBJ2-2, with TRBD2 matching 11 bases. Germline V gene data show CDR1 as SGHVS and CDR2 as FQNEAQ. After removal of 2 bases from V and 5 bases from J, the junction contained 1 base not matched to a gene. CDR3 length: 15 amino acids. CDR3: CASSLTSGSTGELFF. DNA of the CDR3: TGTGCCAGCAGCTTAACTAGCGGGAGTACCGGGGAGCTGTTTTTT.

This sequence joins TRBV3-1 (or the pseudogene TRBV3-2) and TRBJ2-1; D uncertain. V was clipped by 0 bases and J by 2 bases, with 14 bases between them. Germline V gene lookup returns CDR1 LGHDT and CDR2 YNNKEL (reference sequence). The CDR3 is 17 residues long. This chain's CDR3 is CASSQEAARLTYNEQFF. The CDR3 coding sequence is TGTGCCAGCAGCCAAGAAGCAGCGCGACTTACCTACAATGAGCAGTTCTTC.